Sequencing of this T cell receptor beta chain was carried out in a study of T cell responses to AZD1222 COVID-19 vaccine. Regarding the study as a whole: Nearly half of spike-specific TCRs reportedly target unmutated variant regions. Repertoire samples came only from after the peak T cell response. Vaccine-associated CD4 TCRs spanned spike, dominant at 160-218 and 743-854.

This table comes from immunoSEQ multiplex PCR, and its TCRdb copy is limited to in-frame clones, with some not included. The sample yields tens of thousands of clones, 70% to 90% seen once. A word on this clone: Its cognate antigen is unknown.

V dropped 3 bases and J dropped 7; count of bases not matched to a gene: 7. Germline assignment: CDR1 SEHNR and CDR2 FQNEAQ (reference sequence). The CDR3 is 16 amino acids. The clonotype comes from an adult in good health. The chain employs TRBV7-9 and TRBJ1-6; 9 positions agree with TRBD1. The specimen was peripheral blood, collected on day 0 of AZD1222 vaccination. CDR3 sequence reads: CASSLTPGQGNSPLHF. The CDR3 DNA follows: TGTGCCAGCAGCTTGACTCCCGGACAGGGGAATTCACCCCTCCACTTT.